One T cell receptor beta chain is described in this entry. Its cognate antigen is unknown. This CDR3 has 13 residues. The V and J ends lost 7 bases and 3 bases respectively, with 13 bases between them. Germline V lookup: CDR1 SEHNR, CDR2 FQNEAQ (reference sequence). This record comes from a study of cytomegalovirus exposure and HLA in healthy donors. Study as a whole: There were about 85 million unique TCRs (from HLA-typed donors) in an early data release. Whole-study results and caveats: Later analysis showed TCR association rates varying by HLA locus, highest for DRB1 and lowest for HLA-C. In a later analysis, TCR beta V- and J-gene trimming showed a link to a missense DCLRE1C variant. Segments of the TCR beta V type were, in most cases, productive about 87% or about 30% of the time in an earlier analysis.

The PCR employed 60 Vbeta primers together with 13 Jbeta primers. Profiling relied on immunoSEQ multiplex PCR, and the TCRdb table lists in-frame clones only, not all of them. The data contain approximately 100,000 clones, 74% of them singletons. The receptor's source is a male donor in good health and CMV-seronegative. The rearrangement joins TRBV7-9 to TRBJ2-7; no clear D. Sequenced input: PBMCs. Here the CDR3 DNA reads TGTGCCAGCAATCAGGTCCAGAACTACGAGCAGTACTTC. Amino acid sequence: CASNQVQNYEQYF. Full variable domain (rest looked up from reference TRBV7-9 and TRBJ2-7): DTGVSQNPRHKITKRGQNVTFRCDPISEHNRLYWYRQTLGQGPEFLTYFQNEAQLEKSRLLSDRFSAERPKGSFSTLEIQRTEQGDSAMYLCASNQVQNYEQYFGPGTRLTVT.